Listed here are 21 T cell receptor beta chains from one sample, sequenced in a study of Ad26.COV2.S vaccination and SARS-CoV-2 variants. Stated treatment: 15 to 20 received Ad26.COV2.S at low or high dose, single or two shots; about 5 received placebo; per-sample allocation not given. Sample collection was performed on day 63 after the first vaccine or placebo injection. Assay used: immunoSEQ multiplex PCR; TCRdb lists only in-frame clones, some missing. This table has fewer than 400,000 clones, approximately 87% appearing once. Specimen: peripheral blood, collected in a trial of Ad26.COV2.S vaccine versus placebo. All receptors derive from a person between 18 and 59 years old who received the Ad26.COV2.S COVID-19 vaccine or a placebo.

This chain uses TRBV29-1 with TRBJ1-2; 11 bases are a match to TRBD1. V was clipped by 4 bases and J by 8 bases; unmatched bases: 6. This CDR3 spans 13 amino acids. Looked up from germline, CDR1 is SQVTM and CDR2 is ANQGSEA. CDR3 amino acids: CSVVDRGLRGYTF. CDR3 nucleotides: TGCAGCGTTGTGGACAGGGGGCTAAGAGGCTACACCTTC.

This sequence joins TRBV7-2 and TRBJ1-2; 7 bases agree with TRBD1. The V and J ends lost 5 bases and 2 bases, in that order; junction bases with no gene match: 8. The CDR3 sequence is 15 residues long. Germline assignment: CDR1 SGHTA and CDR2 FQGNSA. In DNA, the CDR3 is TGTGCCAGCAGCCCCAACAGGGGTGGCAACTATGGCTACACCTTC. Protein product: CASSPNRGGNYGYTF.

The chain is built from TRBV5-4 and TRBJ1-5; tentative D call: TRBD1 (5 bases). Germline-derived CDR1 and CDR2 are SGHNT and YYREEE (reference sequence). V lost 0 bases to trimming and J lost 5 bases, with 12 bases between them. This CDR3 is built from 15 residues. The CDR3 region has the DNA TGTGCCAGCAGCTTGGATCTCGGGGCCGATCAGCCCCAGCATTTT. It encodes CASSLDLGADQPQHF.

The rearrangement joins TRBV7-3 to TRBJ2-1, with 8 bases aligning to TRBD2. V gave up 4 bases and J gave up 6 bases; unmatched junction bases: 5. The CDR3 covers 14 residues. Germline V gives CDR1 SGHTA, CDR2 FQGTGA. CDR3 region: CASSSGLGSNEQFF. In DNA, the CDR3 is TGTGCCAGCAGCTCGGGACTAGGGAGCAATGAGCAGTTCTTC.

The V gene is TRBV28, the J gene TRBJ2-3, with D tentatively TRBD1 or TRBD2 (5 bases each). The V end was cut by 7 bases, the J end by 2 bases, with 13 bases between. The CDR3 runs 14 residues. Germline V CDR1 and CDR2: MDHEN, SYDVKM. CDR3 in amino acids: CASNHGGHTDTQYF. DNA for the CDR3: TGTGCCAGCAACCACGGAGGACACACAGATACGCAGTATTTT.

The CDR3 sequence: CASSLALANEQFF. The CDR3 DNA sequence: TGTGCCAGCAGCTTAGCGCTGGCCAATGAGCAGTTCTTC. The V and J genes are TRBV7-9 and TRBJ2-1; unclear D gene. Trimming pared 0 bases from V and 6 bases from J, leaving 6 bases between. CDR3 length equals 13 residues. Germline loops: CDR1 SEHNR, CDR2 FQNEAQ (reference sequence).

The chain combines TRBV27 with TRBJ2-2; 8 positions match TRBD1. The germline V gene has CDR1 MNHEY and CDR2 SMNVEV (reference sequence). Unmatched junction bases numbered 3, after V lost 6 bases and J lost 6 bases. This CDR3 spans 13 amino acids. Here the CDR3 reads CASRPQGAGELFF. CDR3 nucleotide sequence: TGTGCCAGCAGACCACAGGGGGCCGGGGAGCTGTTTTTT.

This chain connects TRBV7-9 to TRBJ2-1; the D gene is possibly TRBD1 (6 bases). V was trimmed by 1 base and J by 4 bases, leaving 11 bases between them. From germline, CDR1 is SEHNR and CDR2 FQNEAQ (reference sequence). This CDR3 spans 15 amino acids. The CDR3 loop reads CASSLEGDIYNEQFF. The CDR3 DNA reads TGTGCCAGCAGCTTAGAGGGGGACATTTACAATGAGCAGTTCTTC.

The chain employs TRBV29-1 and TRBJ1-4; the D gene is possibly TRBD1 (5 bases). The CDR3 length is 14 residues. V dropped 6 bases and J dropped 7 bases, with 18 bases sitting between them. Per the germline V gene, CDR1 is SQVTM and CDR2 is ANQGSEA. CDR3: CSVETGTWGEKLFF. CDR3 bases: TGCAGCGTCGAAACCGGGACCTGGGGTGAAAAACTGTTTTTT. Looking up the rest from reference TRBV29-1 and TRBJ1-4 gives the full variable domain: SAVISQKPSRDICQRGTSLTIQCQVDSQVTMMFWYRQQPGQSLTLIATANQGSEATYESGFVIDKFPISRPNLTFSTLTVSNMSPEDSSIYLCSVETGTWGEKLFFGSGTQLSVL.

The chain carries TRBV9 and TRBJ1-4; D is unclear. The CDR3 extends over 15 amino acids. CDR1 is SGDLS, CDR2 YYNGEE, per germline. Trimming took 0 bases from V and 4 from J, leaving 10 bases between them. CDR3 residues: CASSVGPNFNEKLFF. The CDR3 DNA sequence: TGTGCCAGCAGCGTAGGCCCCAACTTTAATGAAAAACTGTTTTTT.

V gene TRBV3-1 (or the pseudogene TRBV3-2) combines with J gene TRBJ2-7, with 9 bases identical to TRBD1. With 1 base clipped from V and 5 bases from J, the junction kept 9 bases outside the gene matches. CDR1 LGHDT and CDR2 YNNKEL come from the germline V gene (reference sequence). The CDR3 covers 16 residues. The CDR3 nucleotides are TGTGCCAGCAGCCAAGGATGGGACAGGGATCCCCACGAGCAGTACTTC. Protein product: CASSQGWDRDPHEQYF.

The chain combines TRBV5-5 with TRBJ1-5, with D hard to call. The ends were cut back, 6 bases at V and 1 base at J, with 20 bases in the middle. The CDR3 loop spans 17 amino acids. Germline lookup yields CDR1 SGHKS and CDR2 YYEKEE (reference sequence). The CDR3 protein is CASTLSLVVVSNQPQHF. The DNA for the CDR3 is TGTGCCAGCACCTTAAGCTTAGTGGTGGTCAGCAATCAGCCCCAGCATTTT.

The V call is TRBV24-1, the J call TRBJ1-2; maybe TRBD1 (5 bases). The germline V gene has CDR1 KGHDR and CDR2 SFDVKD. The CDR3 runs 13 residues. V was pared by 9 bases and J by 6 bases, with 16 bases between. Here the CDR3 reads CATRSRWGDGYTF. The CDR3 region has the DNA TGTGCCACCCGCTCACGGTGGGGGGATGGCTACACCTTC.

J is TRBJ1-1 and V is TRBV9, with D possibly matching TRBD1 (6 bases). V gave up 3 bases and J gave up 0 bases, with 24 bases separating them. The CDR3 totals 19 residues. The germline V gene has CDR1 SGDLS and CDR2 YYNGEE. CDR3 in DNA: TGTGCCAGCAGCGCCCGGGACGGGGGGGCCAACACCATGAACACTGAAGCTTTCTTT. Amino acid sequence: CASSARDGGANTMNTEAFF.

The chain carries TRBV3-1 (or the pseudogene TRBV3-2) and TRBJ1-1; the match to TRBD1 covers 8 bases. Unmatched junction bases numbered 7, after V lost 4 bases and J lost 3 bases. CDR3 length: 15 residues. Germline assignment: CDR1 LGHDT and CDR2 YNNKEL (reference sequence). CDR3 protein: CASSPPTGEDTEAFF. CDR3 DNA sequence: TGTGCCAGCAGCCCCCCGACAGGGGAGGACACTGAAGCTTTCTTT.

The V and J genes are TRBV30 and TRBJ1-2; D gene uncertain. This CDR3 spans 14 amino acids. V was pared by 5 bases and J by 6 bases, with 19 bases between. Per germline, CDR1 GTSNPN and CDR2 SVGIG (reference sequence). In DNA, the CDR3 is TGTGCCTGGGAGAACCCGATAGGATACAATGGCTACACCTTC. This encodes CAWENPIGYNGYTF.

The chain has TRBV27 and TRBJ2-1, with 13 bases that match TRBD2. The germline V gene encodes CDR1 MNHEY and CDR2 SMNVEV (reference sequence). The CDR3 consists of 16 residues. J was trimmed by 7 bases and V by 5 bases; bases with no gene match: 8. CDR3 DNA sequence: TGTGCCAGCAGTCCATCCATGGGACTAGCGGGGAATGAGCAGTTCTTC. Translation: CASSPSMGLAGNEQFF.

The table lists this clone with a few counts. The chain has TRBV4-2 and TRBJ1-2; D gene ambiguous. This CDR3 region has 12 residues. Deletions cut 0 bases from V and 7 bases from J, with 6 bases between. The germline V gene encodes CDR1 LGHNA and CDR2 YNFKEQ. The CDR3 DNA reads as TGTGCCAGCAGCCAAGACTCAAGTGGCTACACCTTC. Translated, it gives CASSQDSSGYTF.

The CDR3 nucleotides read TGTGCCAGCAGCGCTGGACTAGCGGAACCCTACGAGCAGTACTTC. It is translated as CASSAGLAEPYEQYF. The genes are TRBV5-4 and TRBJ2-7; 10 nucleotides match TRBD2. The CDR3 length is 15 residues. V shed 4 bases and J 2 bases; nucleotides not matched to a gene: 6. CDR1 is SGHNT, CDR2 YYREEE, per germline (reference sequence).

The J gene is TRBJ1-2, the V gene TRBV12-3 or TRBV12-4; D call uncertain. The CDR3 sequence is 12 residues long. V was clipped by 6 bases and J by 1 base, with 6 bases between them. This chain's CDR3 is CASRQFNYGYTF. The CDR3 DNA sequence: TGTGCCAGCAGACAGTTTAACTATGGCTACACCTTC.

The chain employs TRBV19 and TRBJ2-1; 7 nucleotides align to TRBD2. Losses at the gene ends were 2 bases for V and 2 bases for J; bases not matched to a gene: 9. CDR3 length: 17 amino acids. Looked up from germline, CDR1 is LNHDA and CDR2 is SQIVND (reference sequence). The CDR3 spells CASSITGLGGAYNEQFF. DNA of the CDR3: TGTGCCAGTAGTATAACGGGTTTGGGGGGGGCCTACAATGAGCAGTTCTTC.